This T cell receptor beta chain was recorded in a study of shared clonotypes between healthy human individuals (dated by TCRdb to the early 2020s). The study in broad terms: Three men and a couple of women, aged 18 to 49 years, made up the cohort. Between about 0.94 and 8.9 billion PBMCs per donor were obtained by leukapheresis. For each donor, CD4 naive and CD4 memory were each run on three plates, CD8 naive on two plates, and CD8 memory on one plate. To increase sequencing depth and limit assay-specific biases, different laboratories used diverse techniques to prepare libraries and sequence TCR repertoires. To estimate repertoire size and how much clonotypes are shared between individuals, the study performed deep sequencing of blood TCR repertoires from about five healthy adults.

The donors were healthy, HIV-negative adults with no recently reported acute infections or vaccinations. Only Caucasian adults living in Nashville, Tennessee, USA were represented among the donors. CD4+ T cells were enriched through magnetic negative selection, after which naive cells were positively selected on CD45RA and the remaining negative fraction served as the memory subset. After blood collection by leukapheresis, PBMCs were isolated using Ficoll-Histopaque density gradient centrifugation and then cryopreserved in the vapor phase of liquid nitrogen. Analytical flow cytometry was used to check the purity and quantity of every magnetically sorted T cell population. From each sorted fraction, genomic DNA was isolated and quantified by UV absorbance on a Nanodrop 2000c. In regard to this clone: The antigen it recognizes is unknown. No base quality values were provided; no much bigger clone lies one nucleotide off. The identical CDR3 is also encoded by other nucleotide sequences in the sample.

V is pared back by 3 bases and J by 0 bases, with 6 bases lying between the germline termini. From its cysteine to its phenylalanine, the CDR3 spans 14 amino acids. Only CDR3 DNA remains: 42 bases, in frame from the first base. According to the germline V gene, CDR1 reads MDHEN and CDR2 reads SYDVKM. Using the deep immunoSEQ assay, TCR CDR3 regions were amplified from genomic DNA by multiplex PCR. Genomic DNA extracted from each cell subset was distributed evenly over all wells of several immunoSEQ 96-well plates, and each plate served as one replicate. For sorted subsets, each replicate PCR was loaded with about 0.2 ug genomic DNA, equivalent to approximately 27,000 T cell genomes. Purified libraries were measured with a Qubit 3.0 fluorometer, size-checked on a Bioanalyzer 2100, and measured again with the KAPA Library Quantification kit. Every immunoSEQ 96-well plate was sequenced on a separate single-read 150-cycle Illumina NextSeq 550 flow cell. Regarding the original processing steps: Because only junctional sequences without quality scores were contained in the immunoSEQ output, filtering matching that applied to full-length reads could not be performed. To assign V/J genes and CDR3, sequences were annotated using PyIR, a Python wrapper for IgBLAST v1.9, with IMGT germline references. Reads were filtered out if the reads had weak V/J assignments (E-value above 1e-6), no CDR3, stop codons, out-of-frame junctions, or ambiguous translated residues. V3J clonotypes were defined by identical inferred V gene, J gene, and CDR3 amino acid sequence. The percentage overlap between two repertoires was calculated by dividing the number of shared unique clonotypes by the size of the smaller repertoire. Three approaches were used to assess repertoire richness: RTK rarefaction, the Chao1 estimator, and Recon v2.1 estimates of unobserved clonotypes. OLGA was used to compute generation probabilities for all TCRbeta clonotypes that the gDNA method yielded from a few donors. TCRdb stores this immuneACCESS table with in-frame sequences only. Part of the clones is absent; in the studies checked, under half of the shortfall reflects unresolved V genes, and no reason is known for the rest. That table is the source of V, J and clone size, and D and trimming were worked out from the DNA. This sample has roughly 700,000 clones in its table, and approximately 79% of those were observed once. Of the sample, less than 2% is held by the ten largest clones.

What the study reported, not specific to this receptor: Sampling was restricted to blood, and TCR repertoires in tissues likely differ from the TCR repertoires found in blood. Incomplete sequencing was indicated by rarefaction of sorted-subset datasets, despite the large sequencing depth. Sharing across a handful of donors was observed for 4.5% to 6.5% of naive CD4, about 3.2% of naive CD8, around 2.5% of memory CD4, and over 0.3% of memory CD8 clonotypes. Pairwise subsampling indicated that sequencing depth was expected to affect the degree of clonotype sharing among donors. Naive subsets generally had larger estimated clonotype richness than memory subsets. Because the study included a small number of donors, the genetic and exposure-history diversity represented was limited. Compared with non-shared clonotypes, clonotypes shared by all four sorted-subset donors had higher generation probabilities.

This chain joins TRBV28 to TRBJ1-3; the D segment cannot be called with confidence. The sequence was collected from a woman aged 30 to 39 in good health. Sequenced sample: memory CD4+ T cells sorted from blood. The cell subset or site tag for this specimen amounts to: CD45RA-negative fraction. For the CDR3, the sequence is CASSLPSSGNTIYF. The DNA sequence is TGTGCCAGCAGTTTGCCCAGCTCTGGAAACACCATATATTTT.